This T cell receptor (beta chain) was sequenced in a study of blood T cell repertoires in COVID-19. About the research overall: The United States, Italy and Spain provided the acute and convalescent COVID-19 samples. Nucleic acid was either cDNA or gDNA, and it came from T cells, B-cell-depleted T cells, or PBMCs.

In the original analysis: Nucleated cell number was recorded as an estimate derived from reference gene primer amplification. Clones were sequenced by immunoSEQ multiplex PCR, and TCRdb holds only the in-frame ones, with some missing. V and J calls and clone size are those listed in that table; D and trimming were worked out from the DNA. Found here are around 130,000 clones, 70% to 90% of them singletons; the top ten hold around 3.2%. The sample comprised peripheral blood. The receptor's source is a man in his fifties or sixties with acute or convalescent COVID-19.

CDR3 sequence reads: CASSLVEGGVNGYTF. The CDR3 nucleotides are TGTGCCAGCAGCTTGGTGGAGGGAGGGGTAAATGGCTACACCTTC. The V gene is TRBV9, the J gene TRBJ1-2; possible D gene TRBD1, 5 bases. V was cut by 4 bases and J by 6 bases, with 19 bases left in between. The germline V gene has CDR1 SGDLS and CDR2 YYNGEE. The CDR3 sequence is 15 residues long.